These T cell receptor beta chains were read from a single sample in a study of T-cell reconstitution after alpha-beta-depleted transplantation in children. TCRdb re-derived calls from the PCR reads in MiXCR, one entry per CDR3 protein. Seen here are roughly 220,000 distinct CDR3 sequences, about 11% observed once, and the top ten hold around 3%. This material consisted of PBMCs from the stem cell graft donor, taken from the stem cell graft. The receptors originated from a human donor who donated a stem cell graft to a child with acute lymphoblastic leukemia. The CDR3 runs from the conserved cysteine through the conserved F or W. The order of the fields is clone size, D gene, J gene, V gene, CDR3 protein, CDR3 DNA. The D gene is left open where the match is weak. The size field is filled for only some rows; it gives once, few, many or a size class.

many,TRBD1,TRBJ1-6,TRBV12-3/TRBV12-4,CASSWQGVEAGNSPLHF,TGTGCCAGCAGTTGGCAGGGGGTCGAGGCAGGGAATTCACCCCTCCACTTT
many,-,TRBJ1-2,TRBV9,CASSVGAVDYGYTF,TGTGCCAGCAGCGTAGGCGCGGTGGACTATGGCTACACCTTC
few,-,TRBJ2-1,TRBV4-3,CASSQDPMRDNEQFF,TGCGCCAGCAGCCAAGATCCAATGAGAGACAATGAGCAGTTCTTC
many,-,TRBJ2-5,TRBV18,CASSPGDGETQYF,TGTGCCAGCTCACCCGGAGACGGCGAGACCCAGTACTTC
many,TRBD2,TRBJ2-1,TRBV7-7,CAAGDYNEQFF,TGTGCGGCGGGGGATTACAATGAGCAGTTCTTC
few,-,TRBJ2-5,TRBV5-5,CASSLTRHRQETQYF,TGTGCCAGCAGCTTGACCAGACACCGGCAAGAGACCCAGTACTTC
many,-,TRBJ2-1,TRBV3-1,CASSQGPGLNEQFF,TGTGCCAGCAGCCAAGGGCCAGGGCTCAATGAGCAGTTCTTC
few,TRBD2,TRBJ2-1,TRBV18,CASSPPSGERGTREQFF,TGTGCCAGCTCACCACCCTCCGGGGAGCGGGGAACTCGGGAGCAGTTCTTC
-,-,TRBJ2-3,TRBV12-3/TRBV12-4,CASSLHWEMSTDTQYF,TGTGCCAGCAGTTTGCATTGGGAGATGAGCACAGATACGCAGTATTTT
many,TRBD1,TRBJ1-4,TRBV20-1,CSANGGTGSEKLFF,TGCAGTGCGAATGGAGGGACAGGGAGTGAAAAACTGTTTTTT
many,TRBD1,TRBJ2-5,TRBV7-2,CASRLGQAQGETQYF,TGTGCCAGCAGACTCGGACAGGCCCAAGGGGAGACCCAGTACTTC
-,-,TRBJ1-5,TRBV19,CASSIGGIQPQHF,TGTGCCAGTAGTATAGGGGGCATACAGCCCCAGCATTTT
many,TRBD1,TRBJ1-4,TRBV5-5,CASSRGQNEKLFF,TGTGCCAGCAGCAGGGGACAGAATGAAAAACTGTTTTTT
many,-,TRBJ1-1,TRBV10-3,CAISGISRTEAFF,TGTGCCATCAGTGGAATAAGTCGAACTGAAGCTTTCTTT
many,-,TRBJ1-2,TRBV27,CASSFGPAYGYTF,TGTGCCAGCAGTTTTGGCCCGGCCTATGGCTACACCTTC
many,-,TRBJ2-6,TRBV7-2,CASSSWTSGANVLTF,TGTGCCAGCAGTTCGTGGACCTCTGGGGCCAACGTCCTGACTTTC
few,TRBD2,TRBJ2-7,TRBV7-9,CASSPGTSGNPLQQYF,TGTGCCAGCAGCCCTGGGACTAGCGGGAACCCCTTGCAGCAGTACTTC
many,-,TRBJ1-3,TRBV28,CASSLGGTGNTIYF,TGTGCCAGCAGTTTAGGGGGAACTGGAAACACCATATATTTT
many,-,TRBJ2-5,TRBV27,CASSLSDRQETQYF,TGTGCCAGCAGTTTATCGGACAGACAAGAGACCCAGTACTTC
many,-,TRBJ2-1,TRBV29-1,CSVDWQAYNEQFF,TGCAGCGTTGATTGGCAGGCCTACAATGAGCAGTTCTTC
many,-,TRBJ2-1,TRBV5-6,CASSPFGGTSYNEQFF,TGTGCCAGCAGCCCCTTTGGTGGAACCTCCTACAATGAGCAGTTCTTC
many,TRBD1,TRBJ2-3,TRBV5-1,CASSLEGQGTDTQYF,TGCGCCAGCAGCTTGGAGGGACAGGGTACGGATACGCAGTATTTT
many,-,TRBJ2-2,TRBV27,CASTTPGLGGTGELFF,TGTGCCAGCACCACCCCTGGGCTTGGGGGCACCGGGGAGCTGTTTTTT
many,TRBD1,TRBJ2-3,TRBV20-1,CSARAGTAYTDTQYF,TGCAGTGCTAGAGCCGGGACAGCGTACACAGATACGCAGTATTTT
many,TRBD1,TRBJ1-3,TRBV10-3,CAIRPPGQGGGNTIYF,TGTGCCATCAGACCCCCGGGACAGGGAGGTGGAAACACCATATATTTT
many,-,TRBJ2-7,TRBV5-6,CASSLKVRGAFEQYF,TGTGCCAGCAGCTTGAAGGTCAGGGGCGCCTTCGAGCAGTACTTC
many,-,TRBJ2-5,TRBV11-2,CASSLDLTEETQYF,TGTGCCAGCAGCTTAGATTTAACAGAAGAGACCCAGTACTTC
few,-,TRBJ2-1,TRBV27,CASSRARLAVEQFF,TGTGCCAGCAGTAGGGCCCGGCTAGCAGTTGAGCAGTTCTTC
many,-,TRBJ2-1,TRBV20-1,CSASPGGTNEQFF,TGCAGTGCTAGCCCAGGGGGGACCAATGAGCAGTTCTTC
many,-,TRBJ2-1,TRBV2,CASRALRSEYNEQFF,TGTGCCAGCAGGGCCCTACGGAGCGAATACAATGAGCAGTTCTTC
many,TRBD1,TRBJ2-2,TRBV9,CASSPTGDTGELFF,TGTGCCAGCAGCCCTACAGGGGACACCGGGGAGCTGTTTTTT
many,TRBD2,TRBJ2-3,TRBV12-3/TRBV12-4,CASSAAFSGGTTDTQYF,TGTGCCAGCAGCGCCGCCTTTAGCGGGGGGACCACAGATACGCAGTATTTT
many,-,TRBJ1-6,TRBV27,CASSPIASSYNSPLHF,TGTGCCAGCAGTCCCATAGCAAGCTCCTATAATTCACCCCTCCACTTT
few,TRBD1,TRBJ1-3,TRBV4-3,CASSHTQGSGNTIYF,TGCGCCAGCAGCCACACACAGGGGTCTGGAAACACCATATATTTT
many,TRBD1,TRBJ2-2,TRBV7-3,CASSLAGGNPGELFF,TGTGCCAGCAGCTTGGCAGGGGGTAACCCCGGGGAGCTGTTTTTT
many,TRBD2,TRBJ2-3,TRBV7-2,CASSLAQIAGGYTDTQYF,TGTGCCAGCAGCTTAGCTCAGATAGCGGGGGGGTACACAGATACGCAGTATTTT
many,-,TRBJ1-5,TRBV15,CATTQTGTSNQPQHF,TGTGCCACCACCCAGACAGGAACCTCGAATCAGCCCCAGCATTTT
few,-,TRBJ1-1,TRBV29-1,CSVFRKGSAGNTEAFF,TGCAGCGTGTTTCGGAAGGGGTCGGCGGGGAACACTGAAGCTTTCTTT
many,-,TRBJ2-2,TRBV7-3,CASSLRAVNTGELFF,TGTGCCAGCAGCTTAAGGGCTGTAAACACCGGGGAGCTGTTTTTT
many,-,TRBJ2-2,TRBV10-3,CAISEGTGRTGELFF,TGTGCCATCAGTGAGGGTACAGGACGTACCGGGGAGCTGTTTTTT
many,-,TRBJ2-7,TRBV10-3,CAISEDPGTGSYEQYF,TGTGCCATCAGTGAGGACCCCGGGACTGGTTCCTACGAGCAGTACTTC
many,TRBD2,TRBJ2-1,TRBV10-3,CATGSTSGGAYNEQFF,TGTGCCACCGGCTCAACCAGCGGGGGGGCCTACAATGAGCAGTTCTTC